These T cell receptor beta chains were read from a single sample in a study of blood T cell repertoires in COVID-19. TCRdb's copy holds only in-frame clones and misses some; the assay was immunoSEQ multiplex PCR. The sample has about 210,000 clones; around 83% are singletons. What was sequenced was peripheral blood. The receptors were sampled from a woman between 50 and 59 years old with acute or convalescent COVID-19. Each CDR3 is given with its conserved first and last residue. Each record gives: V gene, J gene, clone size, D gene, CDR3 length, CDR3 DNA, CDR3 protein. A D gene is named only where the DNA matches it firmly. Clone size is shown for a subset of rows, as once, few, many or a class of expanded clone.

v_call: TRBV29-1; j_call: TRBJ1-1; clone_size: .; d_call: .; cdr3_length: 14; cdr3_nt: TGCAGCGTTGAGGAGGTGGGAGGATACACTGAAGCTTTCTTT; cdr3_aa: CSVEEVGGYTEAFF
v_call: TRBV14; j_call: TRBJ1-2; clone_size: few; d_call: .; cdr3_length: 13; cdr3_nt: TGTGCCAGCAGTCCGGGTTACCGTTATGGCTACACCTTC; cdr3_aa: CASSPGYRYGYTF
v_call: TRBV9; j_call: TRBJ2-7; clone_size: .; d_call: TRBD2; cdr3_length: 14; cdr3_nt: TGTGCCAGCAGCGTAGGACTAGCGAACTACGAGCAGTACTTC; cdr3_aa: CASSVGLANYEQYF
v_call: TRBV11-2; j_call: TRBJ1-1; clone_size: .; d_call: .; cdr3_length: 15; cdr3_nt: TGTGCCAGCAGTGATAGAGCTGACAGGTTAACTGAAGCTTTCTTT; cdr3_aa: CASSDRADRLTEAFF
v_call: TRBV24-1; j_call: TRBJ1-2; clone_size: .; d_call: TRBD1; cdr3_length: 14; cdr3_nt: TGTGCCACCAGGGGGGACAGGGCTCAGTCTGGCTACACCTTC; cdr3_aa: CATRGDRAQSGYTF
v_call: TRBV20-1; j_call: TRBJ2-5; clone_size: .; d_call: .; cdr3_length: 10; cdr3_nt: TGCAGTGTTCAGGCGGAGACCCAGTACTTC; cdr3_aa: CSVQAETQYF
v_call: TRBV6-2/TRBV6-3; j_call: TRBJ1-1; clone_size: once; d_call: .; cdr3_length: 13; cdr3_nt: TGTGCCAGCAGTACTCGAGGAAACACTGAAGCTTTCTTT; cdr3_aa: CASSTRGNTEAFF
v_call: TRBV28; j_call: TRBJ2-7; clone_size: .; d_call: .; cdr3_length: 15; cdr3_nt: TGTGCCAGCAGTCAACAGGGTTCAATCTCCTACGAGCAGTACTTC; cdr3_aa: CASSQQGSISYEQYF
v_call: TRBV6-5; j_call: TRBJ2-7; clone_size: .; d_call: TRBD1; cdr3_length: 15; cdr3_nt: TGTGCCAGCAGTTCCCGGGACAGGGGGCACTACGAGCAGTACTTC; cdr3_aa: CASSSRDRGHYEQYF
v_call: TRBV30; j_call: TRBJ1-2; clone_size: .; d_call: .; cdr3_length: 12; cdr3_nt: TGTGCCTGGAGCGAGGACATCTCCGGCTACACCTTC; cdr3_aa: CAWSEDISGYTF
v_call: TRBV19; j_call: TRBJ2-1; clone_size: .; d_call: .; cdr3_length: 11; cdr3_nt: TGTGCCAGTAGTATAGGGCCTGAGCAGTTCTTC; cdr3_aa: CASSIGPEQFF
v_call: TRBV7-8; j_call: TRBJ1-5; clone_size: once; d_call: .; cdr3_length: 14; cdr3_nt: TGTGCCAGCAGCCCCGGGGGGCTGTTTCAGCCCCAGCATTTT; cdr3_aa: CASSPGGLFQPQHF
v_call: TRBV6-2/TRBV6-3; j_call: TRBJ1-1; clone_size: .; d_call: .; cdr3_length: 14; cdr3_nt: TGTGCCAGCAGTCCCAGGATGGTGAACACTGAAGCTTTCTTT; cdr3_aa: CASSPRMVNTEAFF
v_call: TRBV6-5; j_call: TRBJ2-4; clone_size: .; d_call: .; cdr3_length: 13; cdr3_nt: TGTGCCAGCAGTTACCAGGGGGGAGACATTCAGTACTTC; cdr3_aa: CASSYQGGDIQYF
v_call: TRBV5-1; j_call: TRBJ2-7; clone_size: .; d_call: TRBD2; cdr3_length: 14; cdr3_nt: TGCGCCAGCAGCTTGGATGAGGGAGGGTACGAGCAGTACTTC; cdr3_aa: CASSLDEGGYEQYF
v_call: TRBV10-1; j_call: TRBJ2-2; clone_size: .; d_call: .; cdr3_length: 13; cdr3_nt: TGCGCCAGCAGTGAGAACGGTACCGAGGAGCTGTTTTTT; cdr3_aa: CASSENGTEELFF
v_call: TRBV7-6; j_call: TRBJ2-7; clone_size: .; d_call: TRBD1; cdr3_length: 15; cdr3_nt: TGTGCCAGCAGCCCCTCCCGGGACAGACCCTACGAGCAGTACTTC; cdr3_aa: CASSPSRDRPYEQYF
v_call: TRBV4-2; j_call: TRBJ2-5; clone_size: once; d_call: .; cdr3_length: 13; cdr3_nt: TGTGCCAGCAGTCAACGGGGAAGGGAGACCCAGTACTTC; cdr3_aa: CASSQRGRETQYF
v_call: TRBV3-1/TRBV3-2; j_call: TRBJ2-1; clone_size: once; d_call: TRBD2; cdr3_length: 14; cdr3_nt: TGTGCCAGCAGCCTGCGGGGGTTCAGCAATGAGCAGTTCTTC; cdr3_aa: CASSLRGFSNEQFF
v_call: TRBV7-9; j_call: TRBJ2-7; clone_size: .; d_call: TRBD2; cdr3_length: 15; cdr3_nt: TGTGCCAGCAGCCCCGCGGGGGGGCCAGGGGACGAGCAGTACTTC; cdr3_aa: CASSPAGGPGDEQYF
v_call: TRBV5-1; j_call: TRBJ2-1; clone_size: .; d_call: TRBD1; cdr3_length: 15; cdr3_nt: TGCGCCAGCAGACCCGGGACAGGGGGCTACAATGAGCAGTTCTTC; cdr3_aa: CASRPGTGGYNEQFF
v_call: TRBV28; j_call: TRBJ2-3; clone_size: .; d_call: .; cdr3_length: 16; cdr3_nt: TGTGCCAGCAGCCCTGTAGTGGGAGGTGAAACAGATACGCAGTATTTT; cdr3_aa: CASSPVVGGETDTQYF
v_call: TRBV15; j_call: TRBJ2-1; clone_size: .; d_call: TRBD2; cdr3_length: 15; cdr3_nt: TGTGCCACCGCATTCGAACTAGCGGGAGAGGATGAGCAGTTCTTC; cdr3_aa: CATAFELAGEDEQFF
v_call: TRBV24-1; j_call: TRBJ1-1; clone_size: .; d_call: TRBD1; cdr3_length: 14; cdr3_nt: TGTGCCACCAGTGATCGGACAGGGCGGGCTGAAGCTTTCTTT; cdr3_aa: CATSDRTGRAEAFF
v_call: TRBV18; j_call: TRBJ1-2; clone_size: .; d_call: TRBD1; cdr3_length: 15; cdr3_nt: TGTGCCAGCTCACGTTCATCAACAGGGGCCTATGGCTACACCTTC; cdr3_aa: CASSRSSTGAYGYTF
v_call: TRBV27; j_call: TRBJ1-5; clone_size: .; d_call: TRBD1; cdr3_length: 14; cdr3_nt: TGTGCCAGCAGTTTTGGACAGGTGGGTAGTCCCCAGCATTTT; cdr3_aa: CASSFGQVGSPQHF
v_call: TRBV3-1/TRBV3-2; j_call: TRBJ1-6; clone_size: once; d_call: TRBD1; cdr3_length: 24; cdr3_nt: TGTGCCAGCAGCCAAGGGCTTCAGGGGGCTTCACCTGGCCAGGTTCTACGGTTAGATTCACCCCTCCACTTT; cdr3_aa: CASSQGLQGASPGQVLRLDSPLHF
v_call: TRBV5-8; j_call: TRBJ2-7; clone_size: few; d_call: TRBD1; cdr3_length: 15; cdr3_nt: TGTGCCAGCAGCTTGGGGACCGGGACAGGGACCGAGCAGTACTTC; cdr3_aa: CASSLGTGTGTEQYF
v_call: TRBV9; j_call: TRBJ2-5; clone_size: .; d_call: .; cdr3_length: 15; cdr3_nt: TGTGCCAGCAGCCCCCGAGGTCCCAGGGAAGAGACCCAGTACTTC; cdr3_aa: CASSPRGPREETQYF
v_call: TRBV28; j_call: TRBJ2-7; clone_size: few; d_call: .; cdr3_length: 15; cdr3_nt: TGTGCCAGCACCGCCGCATGGGCAACTTCCTACGAGCAGTACTTC; cdr3_aa: CASTAAWATSYEQYF
v_call: TRBV6-5; j_call: TRBJ1-3; clone_size: .; d_call: TRBD1; cdr3_length: 15; cdr3_nt: TGTGCCAGCAGTTACTCGTGGACAGGTGGTTACACCATATATTTT; cdr3_aa: CASSYSWTGGYTIYF
v_call: TRBV27; j_call: TRBJ2-7; clone_size: .; d_call: TRBD2; cdr3_length: 13; cdr3_nt: TGTGCCAGCGCTCCGGGACTAGCGTACGAGCAGTACTTC; cdr3_aa: CASAPGLAYEQYF
v_call: TRBV28; j_call: TRBJ2-6; clone_size: .; d_call: TRBD1; cdr3_length: 15; cdr3_nt: TGTGCCAGCAGTCGCGGGACAGGCGGGGCCAACGTCCTGACTTTC; cdr3_aa: CASSRGTGGANVLTF
v_call: TRBV6-5; j_call: TRBJ1-2; clone_size: .; d_call: .; cdr3_length: 13; cdr3_nt: TGTGCCAGCAGTCCCGACAGTCTCTATGGCTACACCTTC; cdr3_aa: CASSPDSLYGYTF
v_call: TRBV20-1; j_call: TRBJ2-5; clone_size: .; d_call: .; cdr3_length: 12; cdr3_nt: TGCAGTGCTAGTTCATTGCAAGAGACCCAGTACTTC; cdr3_aa: CSASSLQETQYF
v_call: TRBV4-1; j_call: TRBJ2-5; clone_size: .; d_call: .; cdr3_length: 13; cdr3_nt: TGCGCCAGCAGCCAAGGACTAGAATTGACCCAGTACTTC; cdr3_aa: CASSQGLELTQYF
v_call: TRBV5-6; j_call: TRBJ2-1; clone_size: .; d_call: .; cdr3_length: 13; cdr3_nt: TGTGCCAGCAGCATCGCCCCTCGCGGTGAGCAGTTCTTC; cdr3_aa: CASSIAPRGEQFF
v_call: TRBV11-3; j_call: TRBJ2-1; clone_size: .; d_call: TRBD2; cdr3_length: 15; cdr3_nt: TGTGCCAGCAGCCCAACTAGCGGTTCCTGGGATGAGCAGTTCTTC; cdr3_aa: CASSPTSGSWDEQFF
v_call: TRBV9; j_call: TRBJ2-7; clone_size: .; d_call: TRBD2; cdr3_length: 14; cdr3_nt: TGTGCCAGCAGCCAGCTACTAGCGGGAGGCGAGCAGTACTTC; cdr3_aa: CASSQLLAGGEQYF
v_call: TRBV27; j_call: TRBJ2-2; clone_size: .; d_call: TRBD2; cdr3_length: 16; cdr3_nt: TGTGCCAGCAAAGGGACTAGCGGGAGTATCACCGGGGAGCTGTTTTTT; cdr3_aa: CASKGTSGSITGELFF
v_call: TRBV4-1; j_call: TRBJ2-7; clone_size: .; d_call: .; cdr3_length: 15; cdr3_nt: TGCGCCAGCAGCCAAGATCGGGGGTCCGGCTACGAGCAGTACTTC; cdr3_aa: CASSQDRGSGYEQYF
v_call: TRBV28; j_call: TRBJ1-2; clone_size: .; d_call: .; cdr3_length: 15; cdr3_nt: TGTGCCAGCAGTTTATGGATAGCGGGGCATGGCGGCTACACCTTC; cdr3_aa: CASSLWIAGHGGYTF
v_call: TRBV19; j_call: TRBJ2-7; clone_size: .; d_call: .; cdr3_length: 15; cdr3_nt: TGTGCCAGTAGTATCGCCCATAGGAGCTCCTACGAGCAGTACTTC; cdr3_aa: CASSIAHRSSYEQYF
v_call: TRBV11-2; j_call: TRBJ2-7; clone_size: .; d_call: .; cdr3_length: 14; cdr3_nt: TGTGCCAGCAGCTTACCCCCTCCCTCCTACGAGCAGTACTTC; cdr3_aa: CASSLPPPSYEQYF
v_call: TRBV2; j_call: TRBJ2-7; clone_size: .; d_call: TRBD1; cdr3_length: 12; cdr3_nt: TGTGCCAGCAGTCGACAGGGCAACGAGCAGTACTTC; cdr3_aa: CASSRQGNEQYF